This T cell receptor (beta chain) was documented in a study of shared clonotypes between healthy human individuals. Loaded into unsorted PBMC replicate PCRs was about 330 ng DNA, roughly 31,000 T cell genomes. Sequencing of unsorted PBMC DNA was carried out using ten immunoSEQ deep assay plates. This table comes from immunoSEQ multiplex PCR, and its TCRdb copy is limited to in-frame clones, with some not included. The sample yields about 480,000 clones, 79% seen once. Germline loops: CDR1 SGHRS, CDR2 YFSETQ. CDR3 length: 15 residues. The V and J ends lost 5 bases and 0 bases respectively, with 15 bases between them. This clone turned up a few times. No antigen is known for it. Study observations and caveats: Sequencing depth was predicted to influence how clonotypes are shared among donors.

This chain uses TRBV5-1 with TRBJ2-7; D unclear. This clonotype was sampled from a middle-aged woman in good health. Some clones in this sample may be carry-over from other donors' samples. Sequencing was carried out using PBMCs. The CDR3 here is CASRKTADYSYEQYF. CDR3 coding DNA: TGCGCCAGCAGAAAAACCGCAGATTACTCCTACGAGCAGTACTTC.